The 3 T cell receptor beta chains in this list originate from one sample, sequenced in a study of blood T cell repertoires in COVID-19. Here immunoSEQ multiplex PCR was the method, and the copy in TCRdb shows in-frame clones only, minus some. The profile shows roughly 350,000 clones, more than 85% of them singletons. Sequences were obtained from PBMCs or T cells enriched from blood (not recorded which). All receptors derive from a woman in her thirties who had recovered from COVID-19.

The chain has TRBV5-4 and TRBJ1-2; D might be TRBD1 (6 bases). Trimming removed 0 bases from V and 0 bases from J, with 9 bases in between. Germline V gene data show CDR1 as SGHNT and CDR2 as YYREEE (reference sequence). The CDR3 is 15 amino acids. This CDR3 is CASSLVGGPNYGYTF. CDR3 sequence (DNA): TGTGCCAGCAGCTTGGTGGGGGGGCCTAACTATGGCTACACCTTC.

The genes are TRBV4-3 and TRBJ1-1, with D possibly matching TRBD1 (5 bases). The CDR3 runs to 14 residues. Per the germline V gene, CDR1 is LGHNA and CDR2 is YSLEER. Trimming took off 4 bases at V and 1 base at J, with 10 bases between the two ends. CDR3: CASSPGGKNTEAFF. The CDR3 nucleotides are TGCGCCAGCAGCCCGGGGGGAAAGAACACTGAAGCTTTCTTT.

The genes are TRBV28 and TRBJ1-2; 10 bases agree with TRBD1. This CDR3 spans 16 amino acids. After removal of 1 base from V and 7 bases from J, the junction contained 9 bases not matched to a gene. Per germline, CDR1 MDHEN and CDR2 SYDVKM. CDR3 amino acids: CASSLSTGGGVGGYTF. The CDR3 DNA reads as TGTGCCAGCAGTTTATCGACAGGGGGCGGAGTTGGTGGCTACACCTTC.